This T cell receptor beta chain comes out of a study of CD8 T cells in Susac syndrome. The RNA input was about 0.45 to 1 ug, and it was reverse transcribed with random hexamers. TCRdb itself ran the immunoSEQ multiplex PCR reads through MiXCR, one entry per CDR3 protein. The sample lists about 210,000 distinct CDR3 sequences; about 94% were seen once. The length of the CDR3 is 15 residues. Germline V gives CDR1 MNHEY, CDR2 SVGAGI. The ends were cut back, 0 bases at V and 8 bases at J, with 13 bases in the middle. Healthy donors matched for age and sex were used as controls. In contrast to the negatively isolated CD8+ and CD4+ T cells, TEMRA cells were FACS-enriched.

Sequencing used CD4+ T cells from PBMCs. The source of this sequence is a human donor in good health. The V and J genes are TRBV6-5 and TRBJ1-4; D ambiguous. CDR3 DNA sequence: TGTGCCAGCAGTTACTCGACGGGAACGGGGGAAAAACTGTTTTTT. It encodes CASSYSTGTGEKLFF.